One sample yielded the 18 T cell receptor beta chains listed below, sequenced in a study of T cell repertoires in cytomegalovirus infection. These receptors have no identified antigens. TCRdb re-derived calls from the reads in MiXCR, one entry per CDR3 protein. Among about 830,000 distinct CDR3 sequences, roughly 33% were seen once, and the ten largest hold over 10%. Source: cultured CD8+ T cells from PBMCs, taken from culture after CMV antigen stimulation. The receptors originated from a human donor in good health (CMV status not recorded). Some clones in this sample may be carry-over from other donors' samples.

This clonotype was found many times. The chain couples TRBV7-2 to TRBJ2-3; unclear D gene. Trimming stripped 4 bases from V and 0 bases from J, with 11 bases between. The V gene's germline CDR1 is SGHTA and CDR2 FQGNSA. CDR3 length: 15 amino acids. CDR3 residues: CASSSLFASTDTQYF. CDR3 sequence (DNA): TGTGCCAGCAGCTCCCTCTTCGCTAGCACAGATACGCAGTATTTT.

The CDR3 loop is CATSRDGGGNGYTF. CDR3 bases: TGTGCCACCAGCAGAGATGGGGGGGGGAATGGCTACACCTTC. The rearrangement joins TRBV15 to TRBJ1-2; D is possibly TRBD1 (5 bases). This CDR3 has 14 residues. V was trimmed by 0 bases and J by 6 bases, leaving 11 bases between them. Looked up from germline, CDR1 is LNHNV and CDR2 is YYDKDF (reference sequence).

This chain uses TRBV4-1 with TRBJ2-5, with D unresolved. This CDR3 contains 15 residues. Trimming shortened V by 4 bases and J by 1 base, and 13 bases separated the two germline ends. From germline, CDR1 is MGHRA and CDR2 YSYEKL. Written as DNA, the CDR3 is TGCGCCAGCAGCCCCCTGGCCCGGGCCCAAGAGACCCAGTACTTC. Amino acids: CASSPLARAQETQYF.

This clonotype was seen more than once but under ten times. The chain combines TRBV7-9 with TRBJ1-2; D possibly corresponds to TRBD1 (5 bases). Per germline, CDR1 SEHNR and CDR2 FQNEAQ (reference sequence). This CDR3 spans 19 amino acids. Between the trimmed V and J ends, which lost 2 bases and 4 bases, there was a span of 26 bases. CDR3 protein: CASSLRFSGRRKKFYGYTF. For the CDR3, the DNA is TGTGCCAGCAGCTTACGTTTCTCAGGGCGGCGCAAGAAGTTCTATGGCTACACCTTC.

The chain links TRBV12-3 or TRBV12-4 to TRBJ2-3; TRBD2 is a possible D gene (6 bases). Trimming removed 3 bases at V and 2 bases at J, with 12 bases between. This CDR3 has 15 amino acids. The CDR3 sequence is CASSLGGPTTDTQYF. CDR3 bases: TGTGCCAGCAGTTTGGGGGGTCCCACCACAGATACGCAGTATTTT.

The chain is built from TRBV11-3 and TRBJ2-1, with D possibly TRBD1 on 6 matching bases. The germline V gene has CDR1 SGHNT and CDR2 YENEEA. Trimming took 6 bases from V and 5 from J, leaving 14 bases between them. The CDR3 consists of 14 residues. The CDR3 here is CASSNRDIDNEQFF. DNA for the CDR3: TGTGCCAGCAGTAACCGGGACATAGACAATGAGCAGTTCTTC.

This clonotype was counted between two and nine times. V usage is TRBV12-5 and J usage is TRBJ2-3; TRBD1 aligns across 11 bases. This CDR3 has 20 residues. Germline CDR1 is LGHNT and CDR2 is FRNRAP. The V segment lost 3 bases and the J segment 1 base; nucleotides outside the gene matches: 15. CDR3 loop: CASGFRTGGYVPSGTDTQYF. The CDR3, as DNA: TGTGCTAGTGGTTTTCGGACAGGGGGCTATGTACCTTCTGGCACAGATACGCAGTATTTT. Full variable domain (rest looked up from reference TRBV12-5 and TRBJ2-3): DARVTQTPRHKVTEMGQEVTMRCQPILGHNTVFWYRQTMMQGLELLAYFRNRAPLDDSGMPKDRFSAEMPDATLATLKIQPSEPRDSAVYFCASGFRTGGYVPSGTDTQYFGPGTRLTVL.

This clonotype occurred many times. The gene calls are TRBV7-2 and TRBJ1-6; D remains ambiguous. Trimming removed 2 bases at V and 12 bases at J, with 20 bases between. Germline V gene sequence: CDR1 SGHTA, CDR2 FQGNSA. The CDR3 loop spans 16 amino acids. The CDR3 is CASSLLTRGRSLPLHF. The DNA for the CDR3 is TGTGCCAGCAGCTTACTCACTAGAGGACGGTCGTTACCCCTCCACTTT.

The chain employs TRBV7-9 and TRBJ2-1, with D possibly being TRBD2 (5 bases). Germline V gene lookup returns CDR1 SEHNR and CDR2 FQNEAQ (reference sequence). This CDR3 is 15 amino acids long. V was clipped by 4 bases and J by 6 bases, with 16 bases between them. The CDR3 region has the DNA TGTGCCAGCAGCTACGCCCGGGGAGCCGGCAATGAGCAGTTCTTC. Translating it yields CASSYARGAGNEQFF.

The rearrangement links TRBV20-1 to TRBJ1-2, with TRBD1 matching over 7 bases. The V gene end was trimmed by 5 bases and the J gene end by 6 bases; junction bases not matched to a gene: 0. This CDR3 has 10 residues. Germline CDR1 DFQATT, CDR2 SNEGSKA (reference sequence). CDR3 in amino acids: CSADRDGYTF. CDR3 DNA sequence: TGCAGTGCTGACAGGGATGGCTACACCTTC.

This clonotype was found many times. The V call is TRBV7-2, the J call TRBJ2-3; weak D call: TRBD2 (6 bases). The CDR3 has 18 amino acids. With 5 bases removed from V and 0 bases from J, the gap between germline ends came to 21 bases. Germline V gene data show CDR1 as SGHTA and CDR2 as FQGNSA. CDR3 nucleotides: TGTGCCAGCAGCCTCCTCCCGGGGGAGATTCCTAGCACAGATACGCAGTATTTT. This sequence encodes CASSLLPGEIPSTDTQYF.

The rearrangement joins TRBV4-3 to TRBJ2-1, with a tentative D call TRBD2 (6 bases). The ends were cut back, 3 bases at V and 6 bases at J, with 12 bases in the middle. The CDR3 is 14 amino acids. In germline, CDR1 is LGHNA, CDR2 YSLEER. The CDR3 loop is CASSQGDSPNEQFF. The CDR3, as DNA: TGCGCCAGCAGCCAGGGGGACTCCCCCAATGAGCAGTTCTTC.

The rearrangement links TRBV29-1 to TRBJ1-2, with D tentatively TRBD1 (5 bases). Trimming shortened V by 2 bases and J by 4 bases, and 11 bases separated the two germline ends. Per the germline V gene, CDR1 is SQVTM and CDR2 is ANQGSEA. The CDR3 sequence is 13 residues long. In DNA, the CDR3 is TGCAGCGTTGAAACAAGGGGAACCTATGGCTACACCTTC. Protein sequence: CSVETRGTYGYTF.

This CDR3 is CASSQDDLAGTTYEQYF. The CDR3, as DNA: TGTGCCAGCAGCCAAGATGACCTAGCGGGGACAACCTACGAGCAGTACTTC. The J gene is TRBJ2-7, the V gene TRBV4-2, with 9 bases that match TRBD2. V shed 0 bases, J shed 2 bases, and the junction held 8 bases outside the gene matches. Germline CDR1 LGHNA, CDR2 YNFKEQ. The CDR3 has 17 amino acids.

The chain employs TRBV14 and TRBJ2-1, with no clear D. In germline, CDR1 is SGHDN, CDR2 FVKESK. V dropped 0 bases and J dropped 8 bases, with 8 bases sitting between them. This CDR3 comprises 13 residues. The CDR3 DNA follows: TGTGCCAGCAGCCAAGAACGGGTACATGAGCAGTTCTTC. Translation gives CASSQERVHEQFF.

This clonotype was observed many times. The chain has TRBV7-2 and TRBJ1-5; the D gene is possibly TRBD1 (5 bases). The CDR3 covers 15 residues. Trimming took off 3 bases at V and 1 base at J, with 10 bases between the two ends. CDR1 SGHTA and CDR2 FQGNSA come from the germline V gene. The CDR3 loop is CASSFYRDSNQPQHF. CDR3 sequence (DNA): TGTGCCAGCAGCTTTTACCGGGACAGCAATCAGCCCCAGCATTTT.

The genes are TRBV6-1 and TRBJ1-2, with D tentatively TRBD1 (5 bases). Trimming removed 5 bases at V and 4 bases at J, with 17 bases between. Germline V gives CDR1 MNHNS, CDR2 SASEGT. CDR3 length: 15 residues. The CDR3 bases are TGTGCCAGCAGTTACGGGCCCGCTCAGGGCTATGGCTACACCTTC. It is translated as CASSYGPAQGYGYTF.

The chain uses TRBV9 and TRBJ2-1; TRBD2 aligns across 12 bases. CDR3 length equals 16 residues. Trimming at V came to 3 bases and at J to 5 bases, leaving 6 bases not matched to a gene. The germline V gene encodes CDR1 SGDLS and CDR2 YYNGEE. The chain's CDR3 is CASSARTSGEHNEQFF. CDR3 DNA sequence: TGTGCCAGCAGCGCCAGGACTAGCGGGGAACACAATGAGCAGTTCTTC.